This is a list of T cell receptor beta chains from one sample in a study of T cells of healthy individuals. MiXCR, run by TCRdb on the 5' RACE reads, gives a single entry per CDR3 protein. The sample has 100,000 or so distinct CDR3 sequences; 17% are singletons. The source is a human donor in good health. The CDR3 runs from the conserved cysteine through the conserved F or W. D genes are given only for firm matches. Clone size is given for some rows only: seen once, a few or many times, or a class if the clone is expanded.

V gene	D gene	J gene	clone size	CDR3 DNA	CDR3 protein
TRBV29-1	TRBD1	TRBJ2-3	.	TGCAGCCCTCATGGGCAGGGGGGCACAGATACGCAGTATTTT	CSPHGQGGTDTQYF
TRBV29-1	TRBD1	TRBJ2-7	.	TGCAGCGTTGAAAAGGACGGGACAGGCCTTAACGAGCAGTACTTC	CSVEKDGTGLNEQYF
TRBV7-9	.	TRBJ2-7	many	TGTGCCAGCAGCCCAGAATCGGGTTACGAGCAGTACTTC	CASSPESGYEQYF
TRBV6-2/TRBV6-3	.	TRBJ1-5	many	TGTGCCAGCAGTGCAACCCGGGACCGACAGCCCCAGCATTTT	CASSATRDRQPQHF
TRBV4-3	.	TRBJ1-6	few	TGCGCCAGCAGCCAAGCCGTCCGGAGTGGACCCCTCCACTTT	CASSQAVRSGPLHF
TRBV5-4	TRBD1	TRBJ2-2	.	TGTGCCAGCAGCTGGGACAGGGTCAGTTCCGGGGAGCTGTTTTTT	CASSWDRVSSGELFF
TRBV19	.	TRBJ1-5	many	TGTGCCAGTGGGGGGAATCAGCCCCAGCATTTT	CASGGNQPQHF
TRBV28	.	TRBJ1-6	few	TGTGCCAGCAACTATCGGGTTTTTAATTCACCCCTCCACTTT	CASNYRVFNSPLHF
TRBV4-3	.	TRBJ1-3	few	TGCGCCAGCAGCCAGGGGATCCTCAGGGCTGGAAACACCATATATTTT	CASSQGILRAGNTIYF
TRBV12-3/TRBV12-4	TRBD1	TRBJ2-2	.	TGTGCCAGCAGAAAAGGGGGACAGTTAGACACCGGGGAGCTGTTTTTT	CASRKGGQLDTGELFF
TRBV9	TRBD1	TRBJ2-3	once	TGTGCCAGCAGCACATACAGGGGGGATACGCAGTATTTT	CASSTYRGDTQYF
TRBV28	.	TRBJ2-7	.	TGTGCCAGCAACCTAGATAGAGGTTCCTACGAGCAGTACTTC	CASNLDRGSYEQYF